This T cell receptor (beta chain) was sequenced in a study of T cells after yellow fever vaccination. Study-level points and caveats: Clonotypes shared by both compartments, CD4 and CD8, made up a small share. Post-booster samples contained most primary-vaccination clones (just under 98% CD4, 88% CD8).

As to this clonotype: Antigen specificity is unknown.

Each CDR3 protein is one row after TCRdb ran MiXCR on the 5' RACE reads. The sample carries some 150,000 distinct CDR3 sequences, approximately 11% recorded once. The CDR3 is 13 amino acids. Trimming stripped 1 base from V and 3 bases from J, with 6 bases between. The clonotype was recovered from a man aged 18 to 30 who received the YFV17D yellow fever vaccine. This sequence joins TRBV12-3 or TRBV12-4 and TRBJ1-1; no definite D call. Sequences were derived from CD8+ T cells sorted from PBMCs, sampled 15 days after the yellow fever booster vaccination. CDR3 sequence: CASSLDPYTEAFF. The CDR3 bases are TGTGCCAGCAGTTTAGACCCCTACACTGAAGCTTTCTTT.